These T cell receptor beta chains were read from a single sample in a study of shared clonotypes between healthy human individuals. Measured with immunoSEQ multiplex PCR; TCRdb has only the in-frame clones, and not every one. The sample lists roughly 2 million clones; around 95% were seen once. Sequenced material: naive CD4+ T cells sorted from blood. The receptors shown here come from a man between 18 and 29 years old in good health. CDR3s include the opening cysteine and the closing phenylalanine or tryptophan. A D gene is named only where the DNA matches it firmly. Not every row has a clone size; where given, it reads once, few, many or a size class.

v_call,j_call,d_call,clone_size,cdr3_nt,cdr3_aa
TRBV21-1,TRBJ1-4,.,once,TGTGCCAGCAGCAAGGATAAAGGAACCGACAGAAGTGCAACTAATGAAAAACTGTTTTTT,CASSKDKGTDRSATNEKLFF
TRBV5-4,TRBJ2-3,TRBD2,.,TGTGCCAGCAGCTCCTCGCTAGCGGGGTCCGATACGCAGTATTTT,CASSSSLAGSDTQYF
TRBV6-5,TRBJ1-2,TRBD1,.,TGTGCCAGCAGTATCTCCGGGACAGGGAACTATGGCTACACCTTC,CASSISGTGNYGYTF
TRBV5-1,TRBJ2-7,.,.,TGCGCCAGCAGCTTGGAACAATACTACGAGCAGTACTTC,CASSLEQYYEQYF
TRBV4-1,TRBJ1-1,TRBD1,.,TGCGCCAGCAGCCCACTGGACAGGGGCAACACTGAAGCTTTCTTT,CASSPLDRGNTEAFF
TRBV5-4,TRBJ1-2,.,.,TGTGCCAGCAGCTTGGTAAGCGGACAGATCTATGGCTACACCTTC,CASSLVSGQIYGYTF
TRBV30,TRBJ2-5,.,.,TGTGCCTGGAGTTTCCAAGAGACCCAGTACTTC,CAWSFQETQYF
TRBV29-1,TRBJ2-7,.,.,TGCAGCGTTGAGGGGGGACATCTCGGATCGACCTACGAGCAGTACTTC,CSVEGGHLGSTYEQYF
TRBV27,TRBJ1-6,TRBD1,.,TGTGCCAGCAGGGTTGGGACAGGACCAGATTCACCCCTCCACTTT,CASRVGTGPDSPLHF
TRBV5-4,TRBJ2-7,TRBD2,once,TGTGCCAGCAGCTTGGGTATAGGGACTAGCGGTTCCTACGAGCAGTACTTC,CASSLGIGTSGSYEQYF
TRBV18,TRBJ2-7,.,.,TGTGCCAGCTCAGGTCCGGGAGCCCTCGAGCAGTACTTC,CASSGPGALEQYF
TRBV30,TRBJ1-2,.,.,TGTGCCTGGGGGCAGAACAGCTATGGCTACACCTTC,CAWGQNSYGYTF
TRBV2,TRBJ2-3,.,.,TGTGCCAGCAGCCTAGACCCGGGGACGCAGTATTTT,CASSLDPGTQYF
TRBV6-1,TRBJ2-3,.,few,TGTGCCAGCAGTGCCCAGGGTCTGGCAGATACGCAGTATTTT,CASSAQGLADTQYF
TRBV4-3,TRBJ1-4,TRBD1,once,TGCGCCAGCAGCCATAACAGGGGTAGTAATGAAAAACTGTTTTTT,CASSHNRGSNEKLFF
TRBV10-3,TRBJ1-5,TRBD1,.,TGTGCCATCTCGACCGGGACAGAGAATCAGCCCCAGCATTTT,CAISTGTENQPQHF
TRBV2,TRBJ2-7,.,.,TGTGCCAGCCGCCCGACCCTCAAGTACGAGCAGTACTTC,CASRPTLKYEQYF
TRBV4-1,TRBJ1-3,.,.,TGCGCCAGCAGCCAAGAGCAAGCCAGTGCTGGAAACACCATATATTTT,CASSQEQASAGNTIYF
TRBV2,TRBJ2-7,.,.,TGTGCCAGCAGGGTGTCCTACGAGCAGTACTTC,CASRVSYEQYF
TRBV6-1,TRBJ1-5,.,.,TGTGCCAGCAGTGAAGGGACGAGCAATCAGCCCCAGCATTTT,CASSEGTSNQPQHF
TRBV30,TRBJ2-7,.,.,TGTGCCTGGAACAAAGGTCAGATCTCCTACGAGCAGTACTTC,CAWNKGQISYEQYF
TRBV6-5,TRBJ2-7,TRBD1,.,TGTGCCAGCAGGGACAGGGGCCCTTACTACGAGCAGTACTTC,CASRDRGPYYEQYF
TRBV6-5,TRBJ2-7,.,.,TGTGCCAGCAGTTCTGCCGGGGTGGTAGCGGTGGACGAGCAGTACTTC,CASSSAGVVAVDEQYF
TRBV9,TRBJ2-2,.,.,TGTGCCAGCAGCGTAGGAGCAGCCGCGAACACCGGGGAGCTGTTTTTT,CASSVGAAANTGELFF
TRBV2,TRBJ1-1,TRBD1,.,TGTGCCAGCAGTCTACGGACAGGGGGCGATTTTAAAGCTTTCTTT,CASSLRTGGDFKAFF
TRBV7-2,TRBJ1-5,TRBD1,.,TGTGCCAGCAGGGATGGGGGACAGGGCAATCAGCCCCAGCATTTT,CASRDGGQGNQPQHF
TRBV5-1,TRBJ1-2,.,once,TGCGCCAGCAGCTTGGACCCGAACGACTATGGCTACACCTTC,CASSLDPNDYGYTF
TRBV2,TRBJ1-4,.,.,TGTGCCACCGATCCGGGTCTTAAGGCAACTAATGAAAAACTGTTTTTT,CATDPGLKATNEKLFF
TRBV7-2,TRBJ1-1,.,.,TGTGCCAGCAGCTTAGCAGTGGAGAACACTGAAGCTTTCTTT,CASSLAVENTEAFF
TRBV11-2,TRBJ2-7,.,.,TGTGCCAGCAGCTTAGACCCGAGCTCCTACGAGCAGTACTTC,CASSLDPSSYEQYF
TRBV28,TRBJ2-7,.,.,TGTGCCAGCAGCCAAAGGACGGCCTCGGGTCGGGAGCAGTACTTC,CASSQRTASGREQYF
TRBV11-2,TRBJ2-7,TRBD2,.,TGTGCCAGCAGCTTAGGACTAGCCAACTACGAGCAGTACTTC,CASSLGLANYEQYF
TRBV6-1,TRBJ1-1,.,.,TGTGCCAGCAGTACTGGCGGCCCTGAAGCTTTCTTT,CASSTGGPEAFF
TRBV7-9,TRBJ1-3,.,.,TGTGCCAGCAGCCAAACAGGGACTGGAAACACCATATATTTT,CASSQTGTGNTIYF
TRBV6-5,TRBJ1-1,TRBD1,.,TGTGCCAGCAGCTACGGACAGGGGGGCACTGAAGCTTTCTTT,CASSYGQGGTEAFF
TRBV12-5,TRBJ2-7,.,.,TGTGCTAGTGGTTTGGTAGGTAGGGGGATGACGCCCTCCTACGAGCAGTACTTC,CASGLVGRGMTPSYEQYF
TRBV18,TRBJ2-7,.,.,TGTGCCAGCTCACCTCTGGACAGCTCCTACGAGCAGTACTTC,CASSPLDSSYEQYF
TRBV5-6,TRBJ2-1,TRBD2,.,TGTGCCAGCAGCTGGTTAGCGGGGAGCTCCTACAATGAGCAGTTCTTC,CASSWLAGSSYNEQFF
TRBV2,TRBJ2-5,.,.,TGTGCCAGCAGTGGGGGGATGTTAGAGACCCAGTACTTC,CASSGGMLETQYF
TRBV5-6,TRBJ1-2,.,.,TGTGCCAGCAGCTTGGGGCAGGGGTACTATGGCTACACCTTC,CASSLGQGYYGYTF
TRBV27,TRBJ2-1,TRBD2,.,TGTGCCAGCAGTTTAAGGGGACTAGCCCCCTACAATGAGCAGTTCTTC,CASSLRGLAPYNEQFF
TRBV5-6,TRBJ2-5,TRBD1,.,TGTGCCAGCAGCTCACAGGGGAAGCAAGAGACCCAGTACTTC,CASSSQGKQETQYF
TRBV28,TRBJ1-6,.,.,TGTGCCAGCAGTTTCGTTAGGGGGTCGAGCTCCTATAATTCACCCCTCCACTTT,CASSFVRGSSSYNSPLHF
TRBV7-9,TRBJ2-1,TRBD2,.,TGTGCCAGCAGCTTAGGGTCTAGCGGGGTCAATGAGCAGTTCTTC,CASSLGSSGVNEQFF
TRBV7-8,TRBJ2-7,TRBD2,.,TGTGCCAGCAGCTTAGCGTCTTTAGCGGGAGCCTACTCCTACGAGCAGTACTTC,CASSLASLAGAYSYEQYF